The 13 T cell receptor beta chains below were found in one sample sequenced in a study of Ad26.COV2.S vaccination and SARS-CoV-2 variants. The sample's treatment: around 19 received Ad26.COV2.S at low or high dose, single or two shots; roughly five received placebo; per-sample allocation not given. The samples were gathered on day 63 after the first injection of vaccine or placebo. TCRdb's table, derived via immunoSEQ multiplex PCR, lists solely in-frame clones and lacks some. Here the sample spans a few hundred thousand clones, around 82% being singletons. This specimen consisted of peripheral blood, obtained in a trial of Ad26.COV2.S vaccine versus placebo. The receptors shown here come from a person between 18 and 59 years old who received the Ad26.COV2.S COVID-19 vaccine or a placebo.

V is TRBV7-2 and J is TRBJ1-6; the D is unclear. V was cut by 3 bases and J by 12 bases, with 9 bases left in between. The CDR3 runs to 12 residues. From germline, CDR1 is SGHTA and CDR2 FQGNSA. CDR3 coding DNA: TGTGCCAGCAGCTTGAGACCAGAACCCCTCCACTTT. It yields the protein CASSLRPEPLHF.

The chain recombines TRBV6-5 with TRBJ2-1; D not certain. The CDR3 has 13 amino acids. Trimming stripped 0 bases from V and 8 bases from J, with 8 bases between. From germline, CDR1 is MNHEY and CDR2 SVGAGI. The CDR3 spells CASSYSNGDEQFF. In DNA form, the CDR3 reads TGTGCCAGCAGTTACTCGAATGGGGATGAGCAGTTCTTC.

The rearrangement uses TRBV2 and TRBJ1-2, with D unclear. The V end was cut by 4 bases, the J end by 4 bases, with 4 bases between. The CDR3 is 11 amino acids. Per germline, CDR1 SNHLY and CDR2 FYNNEI. In DNA, the CDR3 is TGTGCCAGCAGTGCCGGCTATGGCTACACCTTC. It is translated as CASSAGYGYTF.

This chain uses TRBV12-3 or TRBV12-4 with TRBJ1-2; the D is unclear. With 10 bases removed from V and 0 bases from J, the gap between germline ends came to 6 bases. CDR3 length: 11 amino acids. CDR3 in amino acids: CATLANYGYTF. Written as DNA, the CDR3 is TGTGCCACATTAGCTAACTATGGCTACACCTTC.

The chain joins TRBV4-1 to TRBJ2-7; 7 nucleotides match TRBD1. CDR3 length: 15 amino acids. J gave up 3 bases and V 1 base, and 6 bases lay outside the gene matches. From germline, CDR1 is MGHRA and CDR2 YSYEKL. DNA of the CDR3: TGCGCCAGCAGCCAAGTTGGACAGGCGATCTACGAGCAGTACTTC. Residues: CASSQVGQAIYEQYF.

The chain links TRBV6-5 to TRBJ2-1, with 8 bases fitting TRBD1. The CDR3 loop spans 14 amino acids. Germline loops: CDR1 MNHEY, CDR2 SVGAGI. J was trimmed by 4 bases and V by 2 bases; bases with no gene match: 1. In nucleotides, the CDR3 is TGTGCCAGCAGTTACCGGGACAGGTACAATGAGCAGTTCTTC. Translating gives CASSYRDRYNEQFF.

The gene calls are TRBV25-1 and TRBJ2-2; 8 bases line up with TRBD1. The length of the CDR3 is 16 residues. Germline V CDR1 and CDR2: MGHDK, SYGVNS. With 7 bases clipped from V and 1 base from J, the junction kept 8 bases outside the gene matches. CDR3 region: CASTQGQEENTGELFF. The CDR3 DNA follows: TGTGCCAGCACTCAGGGACAGGAAGAGAACACCGGGGAGCTGTTTTTT.

On this clone itself: Other DNA sequences of this sample code for an identical CDR3. The genes are TRBV5-1 and TRBJ1-2; no firm D call. CDR1 and CDR2 (germline): SGHRS, YFSETQ. The CDR3 length is 14 residues. The V gene lost 2 bases and the J gene lost 0 bases, with 8 bases spanning the gap. This CDR3 reads CASSLESPNYGYTF. The CDR3 DNA is TGCGCCAGCAGCTTAGAATCTCCTAACTATGGCTACACCTTC.

This chain joins TRBV6-5 and TRBJ2-1, with D perhaps TRBD2 (6 bases). Germline lookup yields CDR1 MNHEY and CDR2 SVGAGI. This CDR3 comprises 15 residues. Trimming removed 8 bases at V and 0 bases at J, with 14 bases between. CDR3 region: CASGLADSSYNEQFF. The DNA of the CDR3 is TGTGCCAGCGGTTTAGCGGATAGCTCCTACAATGAGCAGTTCTTC.

This chain connects TRBV7-2 to TRBJ2-3, with unresolved D. CDR3 length: 15 amino acids. Trimming stripped 1 base from V and 0 bases from J, with 8 bases between. Germline V CDR1 and CDR2: SGHTA, FQGNSA. DNA of the CDR3: TGTGCCAGCAGCTTAGGGGCGCCTAGCACAGATACGCAGTATTTT. Protein sequence: CASSLGAPSTDTQYF.

The CDR3 sequence is CASSLLNSYEQYF. For the CDR3, the DNA is TGTGCCAGCAGCTTACTGAATTCCTACGAGCAGTACTTC. This chain connects TRBV5-4 to TRBJ2-7; no clear D. The CDR3 consists of 13 residues. Germline V CDR1 and CDR2: SGHNT, YYREEE (reference sequence). Trimming removed 2 bases from V and 1 base from J, with 7 bases in between.

The sample holds a few counts of this clone. The V call is TRBV7-7, the J call TRBJ1-5; a weak D match, TRBD1 (6 bases). With 6 bases removed from V and 8 bases from J, the gap between germline ends came to 20 bases. The germline V gene encodes CDR1 SSHAT and CDR2 FNYEAQ (reference sequence). The CDR3 has 15 residues. The chain's CDR3 is CASSRGRQEVKPQHF. CDR3 coding DNA: TGTGCCAGCAGTCGAGGGCGACAGGAGGTGAAGCCCCAGCATTTT.

The rearrangement uses TRBV2 and TRBJ2-3; tentative D call: TRBD1 (5 bases). Germline V gene data show CDR1 as SNHLY and CDR2 as FYNNEI. The ends were cut back, 4 bases at V and 4 bases at J, with 12 bases in the middle. CDR3 length: 14 amino acids. CDR3 coding DNA: TGTGCCAGCAGTGTTCAGGGCACGGCAGATACGCAGTATTTT. It encodes CASSVQGTADTQYF. The full variable domain, its missing parts supplied by reference TRBV2 and TRBJ2-3, is EPEVTQTPSHQVTQMGQEVILRCVPISNHLYFYWYRQILGQKVEFLVSFYNNEISEKSEIFDDQFSVERPDGSNFTLKIRSTKLEDSAMYFCASSVQGTADTQYFGPGTRLTVL.